The 32 T cell receptor beta chains below were found in one sample sequenced in a study of CD4 T cells in relation to SARS-CoV-2 and coronaviruses. Antigen specificity for these receptors is unknown. CD4+ T cells from unexposed donors were obtained before the COVID-19 pandemic (2011-2018). CD4+ T cells were isolated from the cells after 10 days of culture. TCRdb's table, derived via immunoSEQ multiplex PCR, lists solely in-frame clones and lacks some. The sample lists some 21,000 clones; 76% were seen once. Sequencing was carried out using CD4+ T cells from PBMCs, cultured in vitro. The receptors derive from a human donor in good health.

The chain carries TRBV28 and TRBJ1-6; the D gene is possibly TRBD1 (5 bases). This CDR3 is built from 16 residues. Trimming removed 5 bases from V and 10 bases from J, with 21 bases in between. Germline V gives CDR1 MDHEN, CDR2 SYDVKM. The DNA for the CDR3 is TGTGCCAGCAGTCCAGCGGCAGGGATGTCGTGGTCACCCCTCCACTTT. Its protein product is CASSPAAGMSWSPLHF.

The chain recombines TRBV7-8 with TRBJ2-7; D is perhaps TRBD2 (6 bases). V lost 2 bases and J 7 bases, leaving 15 bases between the germline ends. The V gene's germline CDR1 is SGHVS and CDR2 FQNEAQ. CDR3 length: 14 amino acids. Written as DNA, the CDR3 is TGTGCCAGCAGCTTAACCAGGGACTTACGAGAGCAGTACTTC. Translated: CASSLTRDLREQYF.

This clone was detected a few times. The chain has TRBV6-5 and TRBJ1-6; D unresolved. V lost 6 bases to trimming and J lost 5 bases, with 11 bases between them. The CDR3 consists of 14 residues. CDR1 MNHEY and CDR2 SVGAGI come from the germline V gene. CDR3 residues: CASSKQGHNSPLHF. The CDR3 DNA reads TGTGCCAGCAGCAAACAAGGCCATAATTCACCCCTCCACTTT.

The chain employs TRBV7-9 and TRBJ2-3, with D unclear. The CDR3 length is 17 residues. The germline V and J ends were trimmed by 4 bases and 0 bases, with 17 bases remaining between them. CDR1 and CDR2 from the germline V gene are SEHNR and FQNEAQ (reference sequence). The chain's CDR3 is CASSSFLGRSSTDTQYF. CDR3 bases: TGTGCCAGCAGCTCGTTTCTGGGCAGATCTAGCACAGATACGCAGTATTTT.

V gene TRBV19 combines with J gene TRBJ1-1; 9 nucleotides line up with TRBD1. This CDR3 is built from 16 residues. Trimming cost V 5 bases and J 0 bases; bases outside gene matches: 7. Germline values: CDR1 LNHDA, CDR2 SQIVND (reference sequence). The CDR3 spells CASSSTRTGVNTEAFF. The CDR3 DNA follows: TGTGCCAGTAGTTCGACTCGGACAGGGGTGAACACTGAAGCTTTCTTT.

The chain carries TRBV7-2 and TRBJ2-3; D gene unclear. The germline gives CDR1 SGHTA, CDR2 FQGNSA. Trimming pared 5 bases from V and 4 bases from J, leaving 7 bases between. The CDR3 has 12 amino acids. The CDR3 DNA follows: TGTGCCAGCAGCCCCTCTTCAGATACGCAGTATTTT. This gives the protein CASSPSSDTQYF. Looking up the rest from reference TRBV7-2 and TRBJ2-3 gives the full variable domain: GAGVSQSPSNKVTEKGKDVELRCDPISGHTALYWYRQSLGQGLEFLIYFQGNSAPDKSGLPSDRFSAERTGGSVSTLTIQRTQQEDSAVYLCASSPSSDTQYFGPGTRLTVL.

This chain uses TRBV4-1 with TRBJ1-5; 8 nucleotides line up with TRBD1. The J segment lost 3 bases and the V segment lost 0 bases, leaving 1 base of the junction unmatched. Germline-derived CDR1 and CDR2 are MGHRA and YSYEKL. The CDR3 is made up of 15 amino acids. CDR3 bases: TGCGCCAGCAGCCAAGAACAGGGGGTCAATCAGCCCCAGCATTTT. Translating gives CASSQEQGVNQPQHF.

J is TRBJ2-2 and V is TRBV5-4, with a possible D match to TRBD2 (6 bases). Trimming left V 7 bases short and J 1 base short, with 14 bases between. CDR1 is SGHNT, CDR2 YYREEE, per germline (reference sequence). This CDR3 spans 15 amino acids. The CDR3 DNA is TGTGCCAGCCAAGCCGGGACTCAGAACACCGGGGAGCTGTTTTTT. Translating it yields CASQAGTQNTGELFF.

V usage is TRBV5-5 and J usage is TRBJ1-2, with 10 bases that match TRBD1. In germline, CDR1 is SGHKS, CDR2 YYEKEE (reference sequence). Trimming took 4 bases from V and 4 from J; bases not matched to a gene: 4. The CDR3 is 14 amino acids. As DNA, the CDR3 is TGTGCCAGCAGCGTCGGACAGGGGGGCTATGGCTACACCTTC. Translating it yields CASSVGQGGYGYTF. The variable domain in full, with the rest retrieved from reference TRBV5-5 and TRBJ1-2, is DAGVTQSPTHLIKTRGQQVTLRCSPISGHKSVSWYQQVLGQGPQFIFQYYEKEERGRGNFPDRFSARQFPNYSSELNVNALLLGDSALYLCASSVGQGGYGYTFGSGTRLTVV.

The chain is built from TRBV10-2 and TRBJ2-2; a possible D gene is TRBD1 (6 bases). Between the trimmed V and J ends, which lost 2 bases and 5 bases, there was a span of 15 bases. CDR1 and CDR2 (germline): WSHSY, SAAADI. The CDR3 loop spans 16 amino acids. The CDR3 DNA reads as TGCGCCAGCAGTGAGGACTACCCAACAGGGACCGGGGAGCTGTTTTTT. Protein: CASSEDYPTGTGELFF.

In its sample, this clone was seen once. Here the CDR3 reads CATSDWRNYEQYF. The CDR3 DNA follows: TGTGCCACCAGTGATTGGCGGAATTACGAGCAGTACTTC. The rearrangement links TRBV24-1 to TRBJ2-7; unclear D gene. The length of the CDR3 is 13 residues. V shed 2 bases and J shed 4 bases, with 8 bases lying between them. Germline values: CDR1 KGHDR, CDR2 SFDVKD.

The chain links TRBV28 to TRBJ2-5; D unclear. The CDR3 is 14 residues long. Germline V gives CDR1 MDHEN, CDR2 SYDVKM. V lost 6 bases to trimming and J lost 0 bases, with 11 bases between them. The CDR3 coding sequence is TGTGCCAGCAGCACCCTAGGGAACCAAGAGACCCAGTACTTC. Protein product: CASSTLGNQETQYF. The complete variable domain, with remaining parts taken from reference TRBV28 and TRBJ2-5, reads DVKVTQSSRYLVKRTGEKVFLECVQDMDHENMFWYRQDPGLGLRLIYFSYDVKMKEKGDIPEGYSVSREKKERFSLILESASTNQTSMYLCASSTLGNQETQYFGPGTRLLVL.

The chain combines TRBV3-1 (or the pseudogene TRBV3-2) with TRBJ1-2; D remains ambiguous. Germline V CDR1 and CDR2: LGHDT, YNNKEL (reference sequence). The length of the CDR3 is 14 residues. V was shortened by 0 bases and J by 0 bases, with 5 bases between the two germline ends. This CDR3 reads CASSQEKANYGYTF. CDR3 DNA sequence: TGTGCCAGCAGCCAAGAGAAGGCTAACTATGGCTACACCTTC.

The V and J genes are TRBV13 and TRBJ1-4; 10 bases align to TRBD1. The V and J ends lost 5 bases and 8 bases, in that order; junction bases with no gene match: 11. Germline V gene lookup returns CDR1 PRHDT and CDR2 FYEKMQ (reference sequence). The CDR3 runs to 16 residues. CDR3 sequence: CASSKTGTGVGEKLFF. The CDR3 nucleotides read TGTGCCAGCAGCAAAACCGGGACAGGGGTAGGAGAAAAACTGTTTTTT. The full variable domain, in which reference TRBV13 and TRBJ1-4 provide the parts outside the CDR3, is AAGVIQSPRHLIKEKRETATLKCYPIPRHDTVYWYQQGPGQDPQFLISFYEKMQSDKGSIPDRFSAQQFSDYHSELNMSSLELGDSALYFCASSKTGTGVGEKLFFGSGTQLSVL.

This chain uses TRBV18 with TRBJ2-5, with 7 bases lining up with TRBD1. The length of the CDR3 is 20 residues. Unmatched junction bases numbered 20, after V lost 4 bases and J lost 0 bases. The germline gives CDR1 KGHSH, CDR2 LQKENI. The CDR3 loop reads CASSRVGTAYMGANQETQYF. The CDR3 region has the DNA TGTGCCAGCTCACGGGTTGGGACAGCCTATATGGGAGCCAACCAAGAGACCCAGTACTTC.

Here the CDR3 reads CASSQEGLTGTDTQYF. CDR3 coding DNA: TGCGCCAGCAGCCAAGAAGGGCTTACTGGCACAGATACGCAGTATTTT. This chain connects TRBV4-1 to TRBJ2-3; D remains ambiguous. Trimming removed 0 bases at V and 1 base at J, with 11 bases between. This CDR3 is built from 16 residues. Germline V gene lookup returns CDR1 MGHRA and CDR2 YSYEKL.

This rearrangement joins TRBV30 to TRBJ1-1; TRBD1 matches at 7 bases. J lost 4 bases, V lost 4 bases, and 9 bases had no gene match. CDR3 length: 14 amino acids. CDR1 is GTSNPN, CDR2 SVGIG, per germline (reference sequence). The CDR3 region has the DNA TGTGCCTGGAAAAACAGGGGCCGGGGCACTGAAGCTTTCTTT. It is translated as CAWKNRGRGTEAFF.

The chain combines TRBV10-3 with TRBJ2-3; a possible D gene is TRBD2 (6 bases). CDR1 and CDR2 (germline): ENHRY, SYGVKD. The CDR3 has 12 residues. V was cut by 6 bases and J by 10 bases, with 14 bases left in between. The CDR3 region has the DNA TGTGCCATCAGAGGAAGCGGGCCGCCGCAGTATTTT. Protein: CAIRGSGPPQYF.

The chain couples TRBV24-1 to TRBJ2-6; D ambiguous. The germline gives CDR1 KGHDR, CDR2 SFDVKD. CDR3 length: 16 amino acids. Trimming left V 4 bases short and J 0 bases short, with 9 bases between. The CDR3 DNA reads as TGTGCCACCAGTGACCCTGGACCCTCTGGGGCCAACGTCCTGACTTTC. This encodes CATSDPGPSGANVLTF.

This chain links TRBV5-1 with TRBJ1-1, with D unresolved. Trimming pared 0 bases from V and 5 bases from J, leaving 8 bases between. Germline values: CDR1 SGHRS, CDR2 YFSETQ. The CDR3 sequence is 13 residues long. The CDR3 loop reads CASSLVAATEAFF. The CDR3 region has the DNA TGCGCCAGCAGCTTGGTCGCAGCTACTGAAGCTTTCTTT.

J is TRBJ1-5 and V is TRBV30; D remains unclear. This CDR3 has 13 amino acids. Trimming took off 3 bases at V and 2 bases at J, with 8 bases between the two ends. CDR1 is GTSNPN, CDR2 SVGIG, per germline (reference sequence). CDR3 nucleotide sequence: TGTGCCTGGAGCCCGATTGGCAATCAGCCCCAGCATTTT. This encodes CAWSPIGNQPQHF.

The rearrangement links TRBV7-2 to TRBJ2-1; D ambiguous. CDR3 size: 15 residues. Deletions cut 1 base from V and 4 bases from J, with 11 bases between. Germline V gene data show CDR1 as SGHTA and CDR2 as FQGNSA. CDR3 sequence (DNA): TGTGCCAGCAGCTTAGTAGGCGATCGATACAATGAGCAGTTCTTC. Its protein product is CASSLVGDRYNEQFF. The complete variable domain, with remaining parts taken from reference TRBV7-2 and TRBJ2-1, reads GAGVSQSPSNKVTEKGKDVELRCDPISGHTALYWYRQSLGQGLEFLIYFQGNSAPDKSGLPSDRFSAERTGGSVSTLTIQRTQQEDSAVYLCASSLVGDRYNEQFFGPGTRLTVL.

The rearrangement uses TRBV28 and TRBJ2-7; no reliable D call. V was clipped by 6 bases and J by 3 bases, with 18 bases between them. This CDR3 comprises 15 residues. Germline values: CDR1 MDHEN, CDR2 SYDVKM. The CDR3 is CASRRRPLTDYEQYF. DNA for the CDR3: TGTGCCAGCAGGCGTCGGCCGTTAACGGACTACGAGCAGTACTTC.

This chain connects TRBV7-9 to TRBJ2-5; a weak D match, TRBD2 (6 bases). This CDR3 comprises 14 residues. Germline V gives CDR1 SEHNR, CDR2 FQNEAQ (reference sequence). Trimming pared 3 bases from V and 0 bases from J, leaving 8 bases between. The CDR3 bases are TGTGCCAGCAGCTTTGGCGGGGACCAAGAGACCCAGTACTTC. Its translation: CASSFGGDQETQYF.

The V gene is TRBV27, the J gene TRBJ2-5, with D possibly matching TRBD2 (5 bases). This CDR3 comprises 15 residues. Germline V gene lookup returns CDR1 MNHEY and CDR2 SMNVEV (reference sequence). The V and J ends lost 6 bases and 5 bases respectively, with 19 bases between them. In DNA form, the CDR3 reads TGTGCCAGCAGCCCCACGGGGTTGGTCTCGGAGACCCAGTACTTC. It specifies CASSPTGLVSETQYF.

The chain combines TRBV12-3 or TRBV12-4 with TRBJ1-2; a possible D gene is TRBD1 (5 bases). The CDR3 has 12 residues. Trimming removed 7 bases from V and 8 bases from J, with 14 bases in between. In DNA form, the CDR3 reads TGTGCCAGCACCTCGACAGCCGGGGGCTACACCTTC. This codes for CASTSTAGGYTF.

The rearrangement joins TRBV12-3 or TRBV12-4 to TRBJ1-5; no clear D gene. This CDR3 comprises 13 residues. Trimming removed 3 bases from V and 11 bases from J, with 14 bases in between. The CDR3 DNA is TGTGCCAGCAGTTTCGGCGCCCTCGGGGCCCAGCATTTT. It yields the protein CASSFGALGAQHF.

A single count supports this clone. This rearrangement joins TRBV19 to TRBJ1-5, with D possibly TRBD1 on 6 matching bases. V lost 4 bases and J lost 7, with 17 bases in between. CDR3 length: 15 amino acids. CDR1 LNHDA and CDR2 SQIVND come from the germline V gene (reference sequence). This chain's CDR3 is CASSTGGGLRQPQHF. CDR3 DNA sequence: TGTGCCAGTAGTACTGGCGGGGGGCTAAGGCAGCCCCAGCATTTT.

This chain joins TRBV6-1 and TRBJ2-7; TRBD1 aligns across 11 bases. V dropped 1 base and J dropped 4; count of bases not matched to a gene: 3. Germline-derived CDR1 and CDR2 are MNHNS and SASEGT. This CDR3 comprises 15 residues. DNA for the CDR3: TGTGCCAGCAGTGAAGACGGGACAGGGGGTTACGAGCAGTACTTC. Amino acid sequence: CASSEDGTGGYEQYF.

J is TRBJ2-1 and V is TRBV19; possibly TRBD1 for D (7 bases). With 1 base removed from V and 6 bases from J, the gap between germline ends came to 16 bases. CDR1 and CDR2 from the germline V gene are LNHDA and SQIVND (reference sequence). This CDR3 region has 16 residues. CDR3 protein: CASSIVLGQGGNEQFF. The CDR3 nucleotides are TGTGCCAGTAGTATAGTACTTGGGCAGGGGGGCAATGAGCAGTTCTTC.

J is TRBJ1-4 and V is TRBV10-3, with D unresolved. The V gene's germline CDR1 is ENHRY and CDR2 SYGVKD. The V end was cut by 4 bases, the J end by 7 bases, with 16 bases between. The CDR3 totals 15 residues. CDR3 sequence (DNA): TGTGCCATCAGTGGGGGAGAGAGTACTGGTGAAAAACTGTTTTTT. Residues: CAISGGESTGEKLFF.

V is TRBV14 and J is TRBJ1-2; 8 nucleotides line up with TRBD1. There are 14 residues in the CDR3. The J segment lost 6 bases and the V segment lost 4 bases, leaving 7 bases of the junction unmatched. Germline V gene sequence: CDR1 SGHDN, CDR2 FVKESK. The CDR3, as DNA: TGTGCCAGCAGCCCCGGACAGGGACCCAATGGCTACACCTTC. This codes for CASSPGQGPNGYTF.